This is a list of T cell receptor beta chains from one sample in a study of PD-1 blockade in classical Hodgkin lymphoma. Method: immunoSEQ multiplex PCR; TCRdb's copy keeps in-frame clones and lacks some. Altogether about 26,000 clones are present, roughly four fifths being singletons, with the ten largest covering 11%. Sequences were derived from peripheral blood mononuclear cells (PBMCs), sampled before the second cycle of nivolumab. The receptor source for this set is a human donor with classical Hodgkin lymphoma. CDR3s include the opening cysteine and the closing phenylalanine or tryptophan. Fields, in order: J gene, clone size, V gene, D gene, CDR3 protein, CDR3 DNA. A D gene is named only where the DNA matches it firmly. Some rows mark clone size as missing; the rest say once, few, many or name a class of expanded clone.

>TRBJ2-7|NA|TRBV7-2|NA
CASSLGSGLDYEQYF
TGTGCCAGCAGCTTAGGGAGCGGTTTAGACTACGAGCAGTACTTC
>TRBJ1-3|NA|TRBV2|NA
CASSEGFSGNTIYF
TGTGCCAGCAGTGAGGGGTTCTCTGGAAACACCATATATTTT
>TRBJ2-6|NA|TRBV10-2|NA
CASSEVSGANVLTF
TGCGCCAGCAGTGAGGTCTCCGGGGCCAACGTCCTGACTTTC
>TRBJ2-3|NA|TRBV7-3|TRBD2
CASSLKGLAGGPSTDTQYF
TGTGCCAGCAGCTTAAAGGGGCTAGCGGGGGGACCAAGCACAGATACGCAGTATTTT
>TRBJ1-5|NA|TRBV2|NA
CASTPDRAVRQPQHF
TGTGCCAGCACTCCGGACAGAGCCGTCAGGCAGCCCCAGCATTTT
>TRBJ2-2|once|TRBV4-1|TRBD1
CASSQLTGWNTGELFF
TGCGCCAGCAGCCAATTGACAGGGTGGAACACCGGGGAGCTGTTTTTT
>TRBJ2-2|NA|TRBV6-5|NA
CASKPQPTGELFF
TGTGCCAGCAAGCCCCAACCCACCGGGGAGCTGTTTTTT
>TRBJ2-1|few|TRBV6-5|NA
CASSYGYNEQFF
TGTGCCAGCAGTTACGGCTACAATGAGCAGTTCTTC
>TRBJ2-7|NA|TRBV29-1|NA
CSVRPSNYEQYF
TGCAGCGTTCGTCCTTCAAACTACGAGCAGTACTTC
>TRBJ1-4|NA|TRBV4-1|TRBD1
CASSHRDRGRNEKLFF
TGCGCCAGCAGCCACCGGGACAGGGGGCGAAATGAAAAACTGTTTTTT
>TRBJ2-5|NA|TRBV4-3|TRBD1
CASSPGQGWEQYF
TGCGCCAGCAGTCCTGGACAGGGCTGGGAGCAGTACTTC
>TRBJ2-2|NA|TRBV5-1|TRBD2
CASRPLAGGPNGELFF
TGCGCCAGCAGGCCTCTAGCGGGGGGGCCGAACGGGGAGCTGTTTTTT
>TRBJ2-3|NA|TRBV7-9|TRBD1
CASSLASRQGLTDTQYF
TGTGCCAGCAGCTTAGCTTCGAGACAGGGGTTGACAGATACGCAGTATTTT
>TRBJ1-2|NA|TRBV10-3|NA
CAISPGEALGYGYTF
TGTGCCATCAGCCCCGGGGAGGCGTTGGGATATGGCTACACCTTC
>TRBJ1-5|NA|TRBV7-8|TRBD1
CASSLGTGDYQPQHF
TGTGCCAGCAGCTTAGGAACAGGGGATTATCAGCCCCAGCATTTT
>TRBJ2-2|NA|TRBV7-6|TRBD2
CASSPTSANTGELFF
TGTGCCAGCAGCCCTACTAGCGCGAACACCGGGGAGCTGTTTTTT
>TRBJ2-5|NA|TRBV5-4|NA
CASRMIASQETQYF
TGTGCCAGCAGAATGATAGCGAGCCAAGAGACCCAGTACTTC
>TRBJ1-2|NA|TRBV6-6|NA
CASNSEGGYTF
TGTGCCAGCAATTCGGAAGGGGGCTACACCTTC
>TRBJ1-6|NA|TRBV28|TRBD1
CASSSGTVAYNSPLHF
TGTGCCAGCAGTTCTGGGACAGTCGCCTATAATTCACCCCTCCACTTT
>TRBJ2-1|NA|TRBV19|NA
CASSIQGRDAYNEQFF
TGTGCCAGTAGTATACAGGGACGCGACGCCTACAATGAGCAGTTCTTC
>TRBJ1-5|NA|TRBV27|NA
CASSLSGVNQPQHF
TGTGCCAGCAGTTTATCAGGGGTCAATCAGCCCCAGCATTTT
>TRBJ2-5|NA|TRBV7-2|NA
CASSSRGTQETQYF
TGTGCCAGCAGCTCTCGGGGAACCCAAGAGACCCAGTACTTC
>TRBJ2-7|NA|TRBV27|NA
CASSTFGQIQYF
TGTGCCAGCAGTACCTTCGGACAGATACAGTACTTC
>TRBJ2-1|NA|TRBV5-1|TRBD1
CASSATGGGRWVNEQFF
TGCGCCAGCAGCGCGACAGGGGGAGGGAGATGGGTTAATGAGCAGTTCTTC
>TRBJ2-3|NA|TRBV7-9|TRBD2
CASSPSGVGDTQYF
TGTGCCAGCTCCCCTAGCGGGGTAGGGGATACGCAGTATTTT
>TRBJ2-7|NA|TRBV2|NA
CASGDGTPDAYEQYF
TGTGCCAGCGGGGACGGGACTCCTGACGCCTACGAGCAGTACTTC
>TRBJ1-2|NA|TRBV29-1|NA
CSAGEGLGYTF
TGCAGCGCTGGAGAGGGACTCGGCTACACCTTC
>TRBJ2-5|NA|TRBV7-6|TRBD1
CASSSGQGAPRETQYF
TGTGCCAGCAGCTCAGGACAGGGGGCGCCCCGTGAGACCCAGTACTTC
>TRBJ1-3|NA|TRBV7-2|NA
CASSLEPGSRASGNTIYF
TGTGCCAGCAGCTTAGAACCGGGTTCAAGGGCCTCTGGAAACACCATATATTTT
>TRBJ2-1|NA|TRBV25-1|TRBD1
CASSRPGTGYNEQFF
TGTGCCAGCAGTAGGCCCGGGACAGGCTACAATGAGCAGTTCTTC
>TRBJ2-2|NA|TRBV25-1|NA
CASSESWGGELFF
TGTGCCAGCAGTGAATCATGGGGCGGGGAGCTGTTTTTT